The clone carrying this T cell receptor (beta chain) was detected a few times. This sample was taken from a study of T-cell reconstitution after alpha-beta-depleted transplantation in children. The TCRbeta library incorporated unique molecular identifiers. TCRdb analysed the PCR reads with MiXCR anew, one entry per CDR3 protein. The data contain 400,000 to 500,000 distinct CDR3 sequences, 9.5% to 13% of them singletons. The CDR3 is 13 residues long. The V gene's germline CDR1 is GTSNPN and CDR2 SVGIG (reference sequence). Trimming took 6 bases from V and 2 from J, leaving 10 bases between them. The source was PBMCs from the stem cell graft donor, collected from the stem cell graft. The source of this sequence is a human donor who donated a stem cell graft to a child with acute myeloid leukemia. The chain combines TRBV30 with TRBJ1-4; weak D call: TRBD1 (5 bases). This chain's CDR3 is CACSRGTNEKLFF. The CDR3 DNA sequence: TGTGCCTGCTCACGGGGCACTAATGAAAAACTGTTTTTT. Full variable domain (outside the CDR3, taken from reference TRBV30 and TRBJ1-4): SQTIHQWPATLVQPVGSPLSLECTVEGTSNPNLYWYRQAAGRGLQLLFYSVGIGQISSEVPQNLSASRPQDRQFILSSKKLLLSDSGFYLCACSRGTNEKLFFGSGTQLSVL.